The clone carrying this T cell receptor (beta chain) was seen only a few times. Its antigen is as yet unknown. CDR1 is SGHRS, CDR2 YFSETQ, per germline. This CDR3 is built from 18 residues. Trimming took off 0 bases at V and 2 bases at J, with 20 bases between the two ends. The data were obtained in a study of regulatory T cells in long-lasting Graves disease. Looking at the study overall: Antithyroid drugs had been taken by newly diagnosed Graves' patients for under 3 months. The study's findings and limits: Peripheral blood alone, not thyroid tissue, underwent study.

Investigators prepared the TCR beta libraries by applying iRepertoire HTBI primers and Arm-PCR of CDR3 regions. TCRdb reprocessed the multiplex PCR reads via MiXCR and lists one record per CDR3 protein. The table lists a few hundred thousand distinct CDR3 sequences, over 15% of them singletons. Indicated time point: newly diagnosed GD, antithyroid drugs for less than 3 months. PBMC-derived RNA was used for the TCR library. These data are also associated with another study on T cells in Graves' hyperthyroidism and ophthalmopathy. That paper states: No progression to ophthalmopathy during 18 months of follow-up defined stable disease. Ophthalmopathy, as predicted by the model, came a median around 6 months after the prediction.

This chain links TRBV5-1 with TRBJ1-1; D perhaps matches TRBD1 (5 bases). This clonotype was obtained from a man aged 40-49 years with Graves disease. The sequences come from peripheral blood mononuclear cells (PBMCs), collected at new diagnosis, from a patient treated with antithyroid drugs. The CDR3 reads CASSLGRQGRGKNTEAFF. The CDR3 nucleotides are TGCGCCAGCAGCTTGGGTCGGCAGGGAAGAGGAAAAAACACTGAAGCTTTCTTT.